Below, 32 T cell receptor beta chains from the same sample are listed, as sequenced in a study of T cells in Graves' hyperthyroidism and ophthalmopathy. What was amplified from RNA transcripts were TCR beta CDR3 regions. TCR CDR3 underwent first-round RT-PCR with the HTBI primer set. TCRdb passed the multiplex PCR reads through MiXCR, listing each CDR3 protein once. The table lists about 290,000 distinct CDR3 sequences, 16% of them singletons. The specimen sequenced was blood. These receptors all come from a man younger than 40 with Graves' hyperthyroidism.

At least ten counts were recorded for this clonotype. J is TRBJ1-1 and V is TRBV3-1, with 7 bases identical to TRBD1. The CDR3 runs 13 residues. Trimming cost V 0 bases and J 7 bases; bases outside gene matches: 2. Germline loops: CDR1 LGHDT, CDR2 YNNKEL (reference sequence). In DNA, the CDR3 is TGTGCCAGCAGCCAAGACACAGGGGATGAAGCTTTCTTT. This codes for CASSQDTGDEAFF.

As for this clonotype: This may be a read error, as it is one base from a much larger clone. This chain joins TRBV7-3 and TRBJ2-2; D perhaps matches TRBD1 (7 bases). Germline-derived CDR1 and CDR2 are SGHTA and FQGTGA. The CDR3 covers 15 residues. The CDR3 loop is CASSPGGRRVGELVF. CDR3 bases: TGTGCCAGCAGCCCAGGGGGGAGACGAGTCGGGGAGCTGGTTTTT.

This chain connects TRBV7-2 to TRBJ1-1, with TRBD1 matching over 8 bases. This CDR3 is built from 15 residues. Per germline, CDR1 SGHTA and CDR2 FQGNSA. V lost 2 bases and J lost 1; bases outside the gene matches: 3. CDR3 nucleotides: TGTGCCAGCAGCTTACAGGGGGCGGGGAACACTGAAGCTTTCTTT. Its protein product is CASSLQGAGNTEAFF.

This clonotype was seen at least ten times. The chain links TRBV2 to TRBJ1-1; D remains ambiguous. This CDR3 has 12 amino acids. The ends were cut back, 1 base at V and 9 bases at J, with 9 bases in the middle. The V gene's germline CDR1 is SNHLY and CDR2 FYNNEI. CDR3 protein: CASSEEGGKAFF. The CDR3 DNA is TGTGCCAGCAGTGAAGAGGGAGGAAAAGCTTTCTTT.

In this sample, this clonotype turned up many times. The rearrangement joins TRBV28 to TRBJ1-1; 8 bases are shared with TRBD1. CDR1 and CDR2 from the germline V gene are MDHEN and SYDVKM. CDR3 size: 16 residues. V lost 2 bases to trimming and J lost 0 bases; unmatched junction nucleotides: 5. CDR3 sequence reads: CASSLNRGYLNTEAFF. CDR3 sequence (DNA): TGTGCCAGCAGTTTAAACAGGGGGTATCTGAACACTGAAGCTTTCTTT.

This clonotype was seen many times. This chain uses TRBV5-4 with TRBJ1-1; 10 bases agree with TRBD1. The CDR3 has 15 residues. From germline, CDR1 is SGHNT and CDR2 YYREEE (reference sequence). J lost 6 bases, V lost 6 bases, and 11 bases had no gene match. This CDR3 is CASTSPGTGVPEAFF. CDR3 in DNA: TGTGCCAGCACCAGCCCTGGGACAGGGGTCCCTGAAGCTTTCTTT.

V usage is TRBV20-1 and J usage is TRBJ2-1; TRBD2 matches 8 bases. CDR3 length equals 12 residues. The ends lost 6 bases at V and 12 bases at J; junction bases unmatched: 10. Germline V CDR1 and CDR2: DFQATT, SNEGSKA (reference sequence). The chain's CDR3 is CSARGGGPGQFF. CDR3 coding DNA: TGCAGTGCGAGGGGCGGGGGGCCGGGGCAGTTCTTC.

This clonotype occurred a few times. The chain combines TRBV12-3 or TRBV12-4 with TRBJ2-3; either TRBD1 or TRBD2 may fit D (5 bases each). V shed 7 bases and J shed 4 bases, with 18 bases lying between them. The CDR3 spans 15 residues. The CDR3 sequence is CASTRTVRGADTQYF. For the CDR3, the DNA is TGTGCCAGCACTCGAACCGTACGGGGCGCAGATACGCAGTATTTT.

This clonotype showed up just a few times. The CDR3 loop is CASKIDLGRETQYF. For the CDR3, the DNA is TGTGCCAGCAAAATAGACTTAGGAAGGGAGACCCAGTACTTC. This sequence joins TRBV6-2 or TRBV6-3 and TRBJ2-5; D remains ambiguous. The germline CDR1 and CDR2 sequences are MNHEY and SVGEGT. V lost 7 bases, J lost 5 bases, and 17 bases lay in between. This CDR3 has 14 amino acids.

This clonotype was counted only a few times. This likely comes from a read error, as the CDR3 has no conserved phenylalanine or tryptophan at its end. This sequence joins TRBV2 and TRBJ1-5, with no clear D. The CDR3 contains 14 residues. V lost 5 bases to trimming and J lost 0 bases, with 8 bases between them. CDR1 is SNHLY and CDR2 is FYNNEI in the germline V gene. CDR3 loop: CASSLDGSNQPQHL. In DNA, the CDR3 is TGTGCCAGCAGTTTGGACGGTAGCAATCAGCCCCAGCATCTT.

The chain uses TRBV29-1 and TRBJ1-5, with 11 nucleotides matching TRBD1. The J segment lost 5 bases and the V segment lost 4 bases, leaving 7 bases of the junction unmatched. The CDR3 is 15 amino acids. Germline lookup yields CDR1 SQVTM and CDR2 ANQGSEA. The CDR3 reads CSVVGTGGVDQPQHF. Written as DNA, the CDR3 is TGCAGCGTTGTAGGGACAGGGGGTGTAGATCAGCCCCAGCATTTT.

This chain links TRBV20-1 with TRBJ1-4; tentatively, D is TRBD1 (6 bases). CDR3 size: 12 residues. Germline loops: CDR1 DFQATT, CDR2 SNEGSKA (reference sequence). CDR3 nucleotides: TGCAGCCCTCGGGGGCGGCCCGAAAAACTGTTTTTT. Translated, it gives CSPRGRPEKLFF.

This clonotype was seen only a few times. The gene calls are TRBV5-5 and TRBJ2-4; tentatively, D is TRBD1 (6 bases). Per germline, CDR1 SGHKS and CDR2 YYEKEE (reference sequence). The CDR3 covers 15 residues. Trimming removed 3 bases at V and 3 bases at J, with 13 bases between. CDR3 amino acids: CASSWTDAHKNIQYF. CDR3 coding DNA: TGTGCCAGCAGCTGGACAGACGCTCACAAAAACATTCAGTACTTC.

Note on this clonotype: A clone one base away is much larger, so this may be a read error. The chain has TRBV28 and TRBJ2-7; TRBD1 agrees at 9 bases. Germline V gene sequence: CDR1 MDHEN, CDR2 SYDVKM. This CDR3 contains 14 residues. V lost 7 bases to trimming and J lost 0 bases; unmatched junction nucleotides: 4. CDR3 DNA: TGTGCCAGCAACGGGACAGGGATCTCCTACGAGCAGTACTTC. Translation gives CASNGTGISYEQYF.

This clonotype was observed at least ten times. The chain has TRBV28 and TRBJ2-1; D may be TRBD2 (6 bases). The length of the CDR3 is 15 residues. Between the trimmed V and J ends, which lost 5 bases and 1 base, there was a span of 12 bases. CDR1 is MDHEN and CDR2 is SYDVKM in the germline V gene. For the CDR3, the DNA is TGTGCCAGCAGTACTCGGGACTCGTCCTACAATGAGCAGTTCTTC. As protein: CASSTRDSSYNEQFF.

This clonotype was picked up a small number of times. The genes are TRBV27 and TRBJ1-2, with D possibly matching TRBD1 (6 bases). Trimming pared 5 bases from V and 3 bases from J, leaving 13 bases between. In germline, CDR1 is MNHEY, CDR2 SMNVEV (reference sequence). CDR3 length: 14 residues. In DNA form, the CDR3 reads TGTGCCAGCAGTCCCACGGACAGATACTATGGCTACACCTTC. Its translation: CASSPTDRYYGYTF.

The chain combines TRBV19 with TRBJ1-2, with TRBD1 as a possible D gene (5 bases). CDR1 and CDR2 (germline): LNHDA, SQIVND (reference sequence). Trimming cost V 7 bases and J 4 bases, with 16 bases left between them. The CDR3 consists of 14 residues. DNA for the CDR3: TGTGCCAGTACCCGCTCAGGGTTACGCTATGGCTACACCTTC. Translated, it gives CASTRSGLRYGYTF.

On this clonotype: This may stem from a read error, because a much larger clone lies one nucleotide away. This chain links TRBV6-2 or TRBV6-3 with TRBJ2-1; no firm D call. CDR1 is MNHEY, CDR2 SVGEGT, per germline. The CDR3 consists of 12 residues. Deletions cut 2 bases from V and 5 bases from J, with 4 bases between. The CDR3 is CASSYGNNEQFF. The DNA for the CDR3 is TGTGCCAGCAGTTACGGGAACAATGAGCAGTTCTTC.

This clonotype occurred many times. The chain joins TRBV5-5 to TRBJ1-5, with 7 bases identical to TRBD1. This CDR3 region has 15 residues. Germline CDR1 is SGHKS and CDR2 is YYEKEE (reference sequence). V gave up 0 bases and J gave up 3 bases; unmatched junction bases: 3. The CDR3 nucleotides read TGTGCCAGCAGCTTGGCTGACAGGGACAATCAGCCCCAGCATTTT. Its protein product is CASSLADRDNQPQHF.

This clonotype showed up many times. The J gene is TRBJ1-6, the V gene TRBV2, with 8 bases matching TRBD1. CDR3 length: 15 amino acids. Germline CDR1 is SNHLY and CDR2 is FYNNEI. Trimming cost V 1 base and J 4 bases; bases outside gene matches: 0. The CDR3 coding sequence is TGTGCCAGCAGTGAAGGACAGGGGTATAATTCACCCCTCCACTTT. It translates to CASSEGQGYNSPLHF. The full variable domain, with the rest looked up from reference TRBV2 and TRBJ1-6, is EPEVTQTPSHQVTQMGQEVILRCVPISNHLYFYWYRQILGQKVEFLVSFYNNEISEKSEIFDDQFSVERPDGSNFTLKIRSTKLEDSAMYFCASSEGQGYNSPLHFGNGTRLTVT.

This clonotype was seen a handful of times. The V gene is TRBV12-3 or TRBV12-4, the J gene TRBJ2-2; D is unclear. V dropped 6 bases and J dropped 7 bases, with 9 bases sitting between them. The CDR3 is 12 residues long. The CDR3 region is CASSVWGGELFF. In nucleotides, the CDR3 is TGTGCCAGCAGCGTATGGGGCGGGGAGCTGTTTTTT.

This clonotype was found many times. The V gene is TRBV2, the J gene TRBJ1-2, with TRBD1 matching over 8 bases. In germline, CDR1 is SNHLY, CDR2 FYNNEI. V gave up 5 bases and J gave up 8 bases; unmatched junction bases: 10. The CDR3 covers 14 residues. The CDR3 DNA is TGTGCCAGCAGTCCGGACAGGGAGAGTGGCGGCTACACCTTC. This sequence encodes CASSPDRESGGYTF.

This chain connects TRBV15 to TRBJ2-7; the match to TRBD2 covers 13 bases. CDR1 and CDR2 from the germline V gene are LNHNV and YYDKDF (reference sequence). Trimming took 3 bases from V and 7 from J; bases not matched to a gene: 6. The CDR3 is 15 amino acids. DNA of the CDR3: TGTGCCACCAGCAGTAAACTAGCGGGAGGGAAAGAGCAGTACTTC. Residues: CATSSKLAGGKEQYF.

Ten or more counts support this clonotype. V is TRBV7-9 and J is TRBJ1-1; D is possibly TRBD1 (5 bases). The V end lost 11 bases, the J end lost 1 base, and 8 bases lay between the germline ends. The CDR3 is 11 amino acids. Germline V gene lookup returns CDR1 SEHNR and CDR2 FQNEAQ (reference sequence). The CDR3 nucleotides read TGTGCCCTGGGACGGAACACTGAAGCTTTCTTT. Translated, it gives CALGRNTEAFF.

The V gene is TRBV29-1, the J gene TRBJ2-3; D remains ambiguous. Germline CDR1 reads SQVTM; CDR2 reads ANQGSEA. Trimming left V 4 bases short and J 2 bases short, with 16 bases between. The CDR3 runs to 15 residues. DNA of the CDR3: TGCAGCGTTGTATCGGTTTCCGTGAACACAGATACGCAGTATTTT. Encoded protein: CSVVSVSVNTDTQYF.

The chain carries TRBV5-1 and TRBJ2-3, with 8 bases that match TRBD1. CDR3 length: 17 amino acids. V lost 4 bases to trimming and J lost 0 bases; unmatched junction nucleotides: 10. Looked up from germline, CDR1 is SGHRS and CDR2 is YFSETQ. The CDR3 sequence is CASSRDRLEPSTDTQYF. CDR3 DNA sequence: TGCGCCAGCAGCAGGGACAGGTTAGAGCCTAGCACAGATACGCAGTATTTT.

This clonotype came up a few times. The genes are TRBV30 and TRBJ1-1, with D hard to call. This CDR3 contains 14 residues. V lost 3 bases and J lost 6, with 17 bases in between. Germline CDR1 reads GTSNPN; CDR2 reads SVGIG (reference sequence). The CDR3 DNA reads as TGTGCCTGGAGGAAGGGAGGGCAACGAGCTGAAGCTTTCTTT. This codes for CAWRKGGQRAEAFF.

The V gene is TRBV9, the J gene TRBJ2-1; D possibly corresponds to TRBD1 (6 bases). Germline V lookup: CDR1 SGDLS, CDR2 YYNGEE. The length of the CDR3 is 17 residues. The V gene lost 2 bases and the J gene lost 0 bases, with 15 bases spanning the gap. This CDR3 reads CASSVGHWDTSYNEQFF. The CDR3 DNA reads TGTGCCAGCAGCGTGGGACACTGGGATACCTCCTACAATGAGCAGTTCTTC.

This clonotype was picked up a small number of times. This chain joins TRBV12-3 or TRBV12-4 and TRBJ2-4; D possibly corresponds to TRBD1 (7 bases). With 5 bases removed from V and 3 bases from J, the gap between germline ends came to 11 bases. CDR3 length: 14 residues. CDR3 in amino acids: CASSSQGGKNIQYF. The CDR3 DNA is TGTGCCAGCAGTAGTCAGGGGGGCAAAAACATTCAGTACTTC.

This chain joins TRBV4-1 and TRBJ2-1; maybe TRBD1 (6 bases). There are 18 residues in the CDR3. V was cut by 4 bases and J by 0 bases, with 19 bases left in between. The germline V gene encodes CDR1 MGHRA and CDR2 YSYEKL. Here the CDR3 DNA reads TGCGCCAGCAGCCGTGTACCCCAGGGGCTGAGCTCCTACAATGAGCAGTTCTTC. Translating gives CASSRVPQGLSSYNEQFF.

This clonotype showed up many times. The J gene is TRBJ2-1, the V gene TRBV18; 10 bases map to TRBD1. J gave up 12 bases and V 5 bases, and 7 bases lay outside the gene matches. CDR3 length equals 13 residues. The germline V gene encodes CDR1 KGHSH and CDR2 LQKENI. CDR3: CASSSDRGRVQFF. Written as DNA, the CDR3 is TGTGCCAGCTCATCAGACAGGGGGCGGGTGCAGTTCTTC.

There are a few counts of this clonotype. This chain uses TRBV5-1 with TRBJ2-2; D is possibly TRBD2 (6 bases). The CDR3 covers 14 residues. The germline V gene encodes CDR1 SGHRS and CDR2 YFSETQ. V was pared by 9 bases and J by 3 bases, with 15 bases between. CDR3 in amino acids: CATSTGLYTGELFF. In DNA form, the CDR3 reads TGCGCCACTTCAACCGGACTATACACCGGGGAGCTGTTTTTT.